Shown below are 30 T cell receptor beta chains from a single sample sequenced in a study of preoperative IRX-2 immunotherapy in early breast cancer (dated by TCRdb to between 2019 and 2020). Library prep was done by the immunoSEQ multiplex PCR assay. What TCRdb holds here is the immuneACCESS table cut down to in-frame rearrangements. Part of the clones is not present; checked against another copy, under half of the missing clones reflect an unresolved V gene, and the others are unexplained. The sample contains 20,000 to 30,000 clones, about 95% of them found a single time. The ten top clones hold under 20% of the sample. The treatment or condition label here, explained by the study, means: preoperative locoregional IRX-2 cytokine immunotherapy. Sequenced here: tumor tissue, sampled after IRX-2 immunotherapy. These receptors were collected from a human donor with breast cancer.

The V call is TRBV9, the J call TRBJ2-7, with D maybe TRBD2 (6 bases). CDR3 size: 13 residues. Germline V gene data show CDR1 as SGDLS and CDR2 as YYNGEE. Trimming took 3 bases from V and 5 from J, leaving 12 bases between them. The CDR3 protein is CASSGRGKNEQYF. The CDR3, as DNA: TGTGCCAGCAGCGGGAGGGGTAAGAACGAGCAGTACTTC. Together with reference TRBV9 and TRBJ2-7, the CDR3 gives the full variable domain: DSGVTQTPKHLITATGQRVTLRCSPRSGDLSVYWYQQSLDQGLQFLIQYYNGEERAKGNILERFSAQQFPDLHSELNLSSLELGDSALYFCASSGRGKNEQYFGPGTRLTVT.

In DNA, the CDR3 is TGTGCCAGCAGTGAGTACGGGACAGGGCGCGACTATGGCTACACCTTC. Its translation: CASSEYGTGRDYGYTF. This sequence joins TRBV6-1 and TRBJ1-2; 9 bases map to TRBD1. This CDR3 spans 16 amino acids. Germline assignment: CDR1 MNHNS and CDR2 SASEGT. J gave up 3 bases and V 3 bases, and 8 bases lay outside the gene matches.

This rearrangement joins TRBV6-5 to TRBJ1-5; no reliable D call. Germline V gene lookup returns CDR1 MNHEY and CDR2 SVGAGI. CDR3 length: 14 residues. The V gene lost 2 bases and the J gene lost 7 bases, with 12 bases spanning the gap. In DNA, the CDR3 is TGTGCCAGCAGTTACGAAATCTCAGGCCAGCCCCAGCATTTT. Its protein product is CASSYEISGQPQHF.

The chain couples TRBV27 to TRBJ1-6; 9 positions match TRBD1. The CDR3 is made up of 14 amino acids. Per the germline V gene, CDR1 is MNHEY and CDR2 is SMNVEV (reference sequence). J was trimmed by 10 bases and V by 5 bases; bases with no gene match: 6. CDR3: CASSPGTGSSPLHF. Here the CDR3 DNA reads TGTGCCAGCAGTCCCGGGACAGGGTCCTCACCCCTCCACTTT.

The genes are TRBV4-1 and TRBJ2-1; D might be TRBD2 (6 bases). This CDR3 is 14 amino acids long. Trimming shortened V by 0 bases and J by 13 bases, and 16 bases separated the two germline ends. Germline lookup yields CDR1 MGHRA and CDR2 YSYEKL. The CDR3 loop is CASSQDGRVADQFF. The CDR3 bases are TGCGCCAGCAGCCAAGATGGGCGGGTAGCGGATCAGTTCTTC.

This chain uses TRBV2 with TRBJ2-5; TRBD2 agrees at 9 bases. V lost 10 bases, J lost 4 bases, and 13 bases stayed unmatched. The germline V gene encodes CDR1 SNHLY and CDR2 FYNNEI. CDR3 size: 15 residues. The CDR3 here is CATLARRGGRETQYF. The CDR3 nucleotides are TGTGCCACCCTGGCGAGGCGGGGGGGCCGAGAGACCCAGTACTTC. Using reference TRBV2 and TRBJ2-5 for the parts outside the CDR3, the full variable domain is EPEVTQTPSHQVTQMGQEVILRCVPISNHLYFYWYRQILGQKVEFLVSFYNNEISEKSEIFDDQFSVERPDGSNFTLKIRSTKLEDSAMYFCATLARRGGRETQYFGPGTRLLVL.

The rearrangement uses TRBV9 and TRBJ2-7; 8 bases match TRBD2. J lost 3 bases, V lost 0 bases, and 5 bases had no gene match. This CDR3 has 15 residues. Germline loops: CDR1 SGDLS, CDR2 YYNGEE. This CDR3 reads CASSVAGGRGYEQYF. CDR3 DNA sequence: TGTGCCAGCAGCGTAGCGGGGGGGCGAGGCTACGAGCAGTACTTC.

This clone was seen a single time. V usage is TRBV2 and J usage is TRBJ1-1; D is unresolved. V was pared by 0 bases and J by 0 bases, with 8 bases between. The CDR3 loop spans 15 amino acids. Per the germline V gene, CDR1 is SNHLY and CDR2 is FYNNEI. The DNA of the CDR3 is TGTGCCAGCAGTGAAGCGCTGACGGTGAACACTGAAGCTTTCTTT. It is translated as CASSEALTVNTEAFF.

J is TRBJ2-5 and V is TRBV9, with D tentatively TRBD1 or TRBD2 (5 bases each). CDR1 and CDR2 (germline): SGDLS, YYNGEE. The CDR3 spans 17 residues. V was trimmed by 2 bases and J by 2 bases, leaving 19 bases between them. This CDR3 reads CASSVGDTPTAQETQYF. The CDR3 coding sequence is TGTGCCAGCAGCGTGGGGGATACCCCCACTGCACAAGAGACCCAGTACTTC.

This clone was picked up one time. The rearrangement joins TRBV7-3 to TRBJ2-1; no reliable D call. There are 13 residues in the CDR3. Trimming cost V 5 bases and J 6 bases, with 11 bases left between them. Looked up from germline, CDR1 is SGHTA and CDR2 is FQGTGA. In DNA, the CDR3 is TGTGCCAGCAGCCCGGTATGGGGCAATGAGCAGTTCTTC. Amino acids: CASSPVWGNEQFF.

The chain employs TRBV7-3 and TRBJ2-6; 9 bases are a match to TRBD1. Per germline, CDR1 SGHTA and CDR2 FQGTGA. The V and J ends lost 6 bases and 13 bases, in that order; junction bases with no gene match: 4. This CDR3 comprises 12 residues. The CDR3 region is CASSPGQGVLTF. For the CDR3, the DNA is TGTGCCAGCAGTCCGGGACAGGGAGTCCTGACTTTC.

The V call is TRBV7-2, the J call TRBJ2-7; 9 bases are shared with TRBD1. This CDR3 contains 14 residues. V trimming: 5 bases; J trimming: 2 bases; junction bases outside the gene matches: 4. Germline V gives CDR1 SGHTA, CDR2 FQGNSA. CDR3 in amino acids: CASSPGTGPYEQYF. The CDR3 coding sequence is TGTGCCAGCAGCCCCGGGACAGGGCCCTACGAGCAGTACTTC.

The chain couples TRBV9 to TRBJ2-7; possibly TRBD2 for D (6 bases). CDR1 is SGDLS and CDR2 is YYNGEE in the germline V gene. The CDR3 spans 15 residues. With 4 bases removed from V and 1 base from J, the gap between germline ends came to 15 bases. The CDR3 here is CASSSVPAGSYEQYF. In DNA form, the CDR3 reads TGTGCCAGCAGCTCTGTCCCAGCGGGTTCCTACGAGCAGTACTTC.

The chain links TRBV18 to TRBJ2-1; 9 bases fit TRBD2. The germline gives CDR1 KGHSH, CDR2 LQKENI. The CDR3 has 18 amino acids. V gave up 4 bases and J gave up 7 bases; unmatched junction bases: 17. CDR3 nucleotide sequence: TGTGCCAGCTCACTAACTCAGCCCCTTCCAGCGGGGGGTAATGAGCAGTTCTTC. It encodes CASSLTQPLPAGGNEQFF.

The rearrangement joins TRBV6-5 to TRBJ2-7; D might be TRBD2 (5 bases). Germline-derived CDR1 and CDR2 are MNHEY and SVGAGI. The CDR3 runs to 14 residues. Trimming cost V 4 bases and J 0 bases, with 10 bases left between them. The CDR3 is CASSLPEASYEQYF. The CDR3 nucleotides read TGTGCCAGCAGTTTACCGGAGGCCTCCTACGAGCAGTACTTC.

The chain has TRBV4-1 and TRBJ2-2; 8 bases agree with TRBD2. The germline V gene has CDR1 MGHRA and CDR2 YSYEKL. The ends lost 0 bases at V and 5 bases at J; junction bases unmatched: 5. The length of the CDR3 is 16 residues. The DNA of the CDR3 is TGCGCCAGCAGCCAAGATGGGACTAGTCCTACCGGGGAGCTGTTTTTT. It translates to CASSQDGTSPTGELFF.

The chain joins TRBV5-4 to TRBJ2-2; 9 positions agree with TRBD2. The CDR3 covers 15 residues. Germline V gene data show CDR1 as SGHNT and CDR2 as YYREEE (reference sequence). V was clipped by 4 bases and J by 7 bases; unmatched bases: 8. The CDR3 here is CASSVNLAGDGELFF. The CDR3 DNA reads TGTGCCAGCAGCGTCAATTTAGCGGGAGACGGGGAGCTGTTTTTT.

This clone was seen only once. CDR3 DNA sequence: TGTGCCAGCAGCGTAGAAGTCAGATCCTACGAGCAGTACTTC. Encoded protein: CASSVEVRSYEQYF. J is TRBJ2-5 and V is TRBV9; no definite D call. The J call may be faulty, since TRBJ2-7 better matches the DNA end. Germline V gives CDR1 SGDLS, CDR2 YYNGEE. The CDR3 extends over 14 amino acids.

As DNA, the CDR3 is TGTGCCAGCAGCCAAAGCACAGATACGCAGTATTTT. Its protein product is CASSQSTDTQYF. The chain has TRBV5-4 and TRBJ2-3; D is unclear. V lost 4 bases and J 0 bases, leaving 3 bases between the germline ends. Germline assignment: CDR1 SGHNT and CDR2 YYREEE (reference sequence). This CDR3 is 12 amino acids long.

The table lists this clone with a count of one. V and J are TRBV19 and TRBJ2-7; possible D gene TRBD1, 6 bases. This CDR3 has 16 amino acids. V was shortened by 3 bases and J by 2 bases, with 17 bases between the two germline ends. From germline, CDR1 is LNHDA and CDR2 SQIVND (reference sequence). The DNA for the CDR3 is TGTGCCAGTAGTATTCAGGCCGGGACATCAACCTACGAGCAGTACTTC. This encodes CASSIQAGTSTYEQYF.

CDR3 amino acids: CASSQEGNWVAKNIQYF. DNA of the CDR3: TGTGCCAGCAGCCAAGAAGGGAATTGGGTGGCCAAAAACATTCAGTACTTC. This chain uses TRBV4-2 with TRBJ2-4; no clear D. V was clipped by 0 bases and J by 1 base, with 13 bases between them. CDR3 size: 17 residues. Per germline, CDR1 LGHNA and CDR2 YNFKEQ.

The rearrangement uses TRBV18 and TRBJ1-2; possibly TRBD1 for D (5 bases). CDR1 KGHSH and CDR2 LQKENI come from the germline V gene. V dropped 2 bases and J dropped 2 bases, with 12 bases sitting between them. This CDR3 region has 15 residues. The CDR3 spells CASSPAVGANYGYTF. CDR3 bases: TGTGCCAGCTCACCAGCCGTCGGGGCCAACTATGGCTACACCTTC. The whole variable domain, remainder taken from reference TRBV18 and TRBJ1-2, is NAGVMQNPRHLVRRRGQEARLRCSPMKGHSHVYWYRQLPEEGLKFMVYLQKENIIDESGMPKERFSAEFPKEGPSILRIQQVVRGDSAAYFCASSPAVGANYGYTFGSGTRLTVV.

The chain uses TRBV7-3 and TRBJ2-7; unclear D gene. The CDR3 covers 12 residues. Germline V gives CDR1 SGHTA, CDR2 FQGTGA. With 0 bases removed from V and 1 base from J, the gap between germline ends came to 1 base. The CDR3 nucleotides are TGTGCCAGCAGCTTAACTTCCTACGAGCAGTACTTC. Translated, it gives CASSLTSYEQYF.

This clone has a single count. The CDR3 DNA is TGTGCCAGCAGCTACGGGACGTCGGGTGGTGGGAGCAATCAGCCCCAGCATTTT. Translating it yields CASSYGTSGGGSNQPQHF. The J gene is TRBJ1-5, the V gene TRBV7-8, with D tentatively TRBD1 (5 bases). The length of the CDR3 is 18 residues. Trimming stripped 4 bases from V and 1 base from J, with 20 bases between. Germline V gene data show CDR1 as SGHVS and CDR2 as FQNEAQ.

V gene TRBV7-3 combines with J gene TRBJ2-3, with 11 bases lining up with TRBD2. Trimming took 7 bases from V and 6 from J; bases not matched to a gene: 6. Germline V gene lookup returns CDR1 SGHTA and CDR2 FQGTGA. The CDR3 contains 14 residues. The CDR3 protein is CASTVAGGPDTQYF. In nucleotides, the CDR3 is TGTGCCAGCACGGTAGCGGGGGGGCCGGATACGCAGTATTTT.

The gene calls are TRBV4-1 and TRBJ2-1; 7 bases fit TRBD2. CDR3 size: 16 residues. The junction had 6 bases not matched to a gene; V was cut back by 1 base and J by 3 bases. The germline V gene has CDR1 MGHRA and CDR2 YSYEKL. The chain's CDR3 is CASSQVRLANYNEQFF. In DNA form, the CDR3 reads TGCGCCAGCAGCCAAGTAAGACTAGCCAACTACAATGAGCAGTTCTTC.

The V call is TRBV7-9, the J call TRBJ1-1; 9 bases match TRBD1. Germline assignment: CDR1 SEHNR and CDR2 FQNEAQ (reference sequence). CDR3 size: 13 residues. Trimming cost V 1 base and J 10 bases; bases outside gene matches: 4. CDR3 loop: CASSLEQGAVAFF. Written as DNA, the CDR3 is TGTGCCAGCAGCTTAGAACAGGGGGCGGTAGCTTTCTTT.

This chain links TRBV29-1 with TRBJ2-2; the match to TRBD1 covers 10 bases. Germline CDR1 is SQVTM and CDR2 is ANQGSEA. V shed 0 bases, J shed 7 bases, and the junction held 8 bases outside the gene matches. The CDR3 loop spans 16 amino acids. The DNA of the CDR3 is TGCAGCGTTGAAGATCTGGACAGGGGGTATGTCGGGGAGCTGTTTTTT. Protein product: CSVEDLDRGYVGELFF.

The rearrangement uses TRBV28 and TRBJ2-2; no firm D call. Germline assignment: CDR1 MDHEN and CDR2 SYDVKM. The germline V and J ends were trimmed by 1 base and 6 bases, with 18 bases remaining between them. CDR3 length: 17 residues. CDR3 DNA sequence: TGTGCCAGCAGTTTATCGGGCTTTGGGGTAAAGGCCGGGGAGCTGTTTTTT. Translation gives CASSLSGFGVKAGELFF.

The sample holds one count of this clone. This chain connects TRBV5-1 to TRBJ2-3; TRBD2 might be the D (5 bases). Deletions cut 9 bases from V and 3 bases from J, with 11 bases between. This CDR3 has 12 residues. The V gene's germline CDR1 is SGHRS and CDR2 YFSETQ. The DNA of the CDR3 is TGCGCCACGAGGGCAGAAACAGATACGCAGTATTTT. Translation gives CATRAETDTQYF.